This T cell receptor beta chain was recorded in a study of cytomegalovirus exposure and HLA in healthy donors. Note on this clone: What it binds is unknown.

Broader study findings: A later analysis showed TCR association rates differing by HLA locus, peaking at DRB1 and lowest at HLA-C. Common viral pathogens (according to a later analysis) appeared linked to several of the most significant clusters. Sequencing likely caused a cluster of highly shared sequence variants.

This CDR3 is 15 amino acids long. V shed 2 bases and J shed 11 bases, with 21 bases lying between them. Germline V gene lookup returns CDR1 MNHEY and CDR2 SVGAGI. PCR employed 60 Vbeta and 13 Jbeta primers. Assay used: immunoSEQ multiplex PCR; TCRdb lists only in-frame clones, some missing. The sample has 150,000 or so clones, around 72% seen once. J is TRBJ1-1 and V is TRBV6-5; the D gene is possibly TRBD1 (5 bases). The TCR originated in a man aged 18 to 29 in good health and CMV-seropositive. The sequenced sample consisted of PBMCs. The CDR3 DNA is TGTGCCAGCAGTTACAGGGGAAGCACTGAAGCTAGGGCTTTCTTT. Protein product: CASSYRGSTEARAFF.